This T cell receptor (beta chain) was sequenced during a study of vaccination and CD4 T cells after COVID-19. Treatment here: approximately 10-day PBMC culture with coronavirus spike peptide pools or control peptides (ViraFEST assay). Germline CDR1 reads DFQATT; CDR2 reads SNEGSKA (reference sequence). CDR3 size: 13 residues. With 3 bases removed from V and 9 bases from J, the gap between germline ends came to 15 bases. There are a few counts of this clonotype. Its antigen is currently unknown. Sequence data for DNA of cultured CD4+ T cells were generated by the Oncomine TCR Beta short-read assay. Each CDR3 protein gets one entry after TCRdb re-called the PCR reads with MiXCR. The table has some 15,000 distinct CDR3 sequences, approximately 62% seen once; the top ten hold around 19%.

The sequenced sample consisted of CD4+ T cells from blood, cultured in vitro. The receptor was isolated from a human donor who had recovered from COVID-19. The chain recombines TRBV20-1 with TRBJ2-1, with D tentatively TRBD1 or TRBD2 (5 bases each). The DNA for the CDR3 is TGCAGTGCTAGCGAGGGGTCCCCCATTGAGCAGTTCTTC. This sequence encodes CSASEGSPIEQFF.